The 32 T cell receptor beta chains listed next were all sequenced from one sample in a study of OX40 agonist ivuxolimab in advanced cancers. Clones were read by immunoSEQ multiplex PCR, and TCRdb kept only the in-frame ones, dropping some. The sample has 65,000 to 70,000 clones, approximately 93% seen once. The sample here was CD4+ or CD8+ T cells sorted from blood, taken in a trial of the OX40 agonist ivuxolimab. Every receptor here comes from an adult with an advanced solid tumor such as melanoma, head and neck, liver or kidney cancer.

The V call is TRBV5-1, the J call TRBJ1-4; no firm D call. Germline lookup yields CDR1 SGHRS and CDR2 YFSETQ. The ends were cut back, 0 bases at V and 7 bases at J, with 7 bases in the middle. The CDR3 contains 13 residues. CDR3 nucleotide sequence: TGCGCCAGCAGCTTGGCAGGTTCTGAAAAACTGTTTTTT. As protein: CASSLAGSEKLFF.

J is TRBJ2-1 and V is TRBV2; possibly TRBD1 for D (5 bases). The germline CDR1 and CDR2 sequences are SNHLY and FYNNEI. The CDR3 covers 15 residues. Trimming removed 5 bases at V and 0 bases at J, with 11 bases between. DNA for the CDR3: TGTGCCAGCAGTTCAACAGGAAGCTCCTACAATGAGCAGTTCTTC. Translated, it gives CASSSTGSSYNEQFF.

The V and J genes are TRBV5-1 and TRBJ2-5; TRBD1 is a possible D gene (6 bases). This CDR3 is 14 amino acids long. V gave up 0 bases and J gave up 2 bases, with 8 bases separating them. Germline CDR1 reads SGHRS; CDR2 reads YFSETQ. The CDR3 DNA is TGCGCCAGCAGCTTGGCCGGACAGCAAGAGACCCAGTACTTC. Translation: CASSLAGQQETQYF.

The chain has TRBV28 and TRBJ1-4, with TRBD1 identical over 8 bases. Germline CDR1 MDHEN, CDR2 SYDVKM. Trimming at V came to 5 bases and at J to 10 bases, leaving 9 bases not matched to a gene. CDR3 length equals 14 residues. The CDR3 sequence is CASSVTGVDGKLFF. CDR3 coding DNA: TGTGCCAGCAGTGTGACAGGGGTGGATGGAAAACTGTTTTTT.

This chain connects TRBV18 to TRBJ1-2, with 9 bases fitting TRBD1. J was trimmed by 4 bases and V by 3 bases; bases with no gene match: 9. This CDR3 region has 16 residues. The germline gives CDR1 KGHSH, CDR2 LQKENI. The CDR3 nucleotides read TGTGCCAGCTCACCGGACAGGGGAAGGGGCGGCTATGGCTACACCTTC. This translates into CASSPDRGRGGYGYTF.

The J gene is TRBJ2-1, the V gene TRBV5-1; 9 nucleotides match TRBD2. V lost 0 bases and J lost 7; bases outside the gene matches: 2. The CDR3 length is 14 residues. The germline CDR1 and CDR2 sequences are SGHRS and YFSETQ. The CDR3 sequence: CASSLVAGVNEQFF. The CDR3 DNA is TGCGCCAGCAGCTTGGTAGCGGGAGTGAATGAGCAGTTCTTC. Based on the CDR3 plus reference TRBV5-1 and TRBJ2-1, the full variable domain is KAGVTQTPRYLIKTRGQQVTLSCSPISGHRSVSWYQQTPGQGLQFLFEYFSETQRNKGNFPGRFSGRQFSNSRSEMNVSTLELGDSALYLCASSLVAGVNEQFFGPGTRLTVL.

The V call is TRBV28, the J call TRBJ1-1, with a possible D match to TRBD1 (6 bases). Trimming cost V 8 bases and J 0 bases, with 16 bases left between them. CDR3 size: 15 residues. Per the germline V gene, CDR1 is MDHEN and CDR2 is SYDVKM. This CDR3 is CASGGPGTLNTEAFF. CDR3 coding DNA: TGTGCCAGCGGGGGCCCCGGGACGCTGAACACTGAAGCTTTCTTT. Full variable domain (remainder filled in from reference TRBV28 and TRBJ1-1): DVKVTQSSRYLVKRTGEKVFLECVQDMDHENMFWYRQDPGLGLRLIYFSYDVKMKEKGDIPEGYSVSREKKERFSLILESASTNQTSMYLCASGGPGTLNTEAFFGQGTRLTVV.

The CDR3 loop is CASSVGVRVNTEAFF. The CDR3, as DNA: TGTGCCAGCAGCGTAGGTGTCAGGGTGAACACTGAAGCTTTCTTT. J is TRBJ1-1 and V is TRBV9; D may be TRBD1 (5 bases). CDR3 length: 15 residues. The V gene lost 0 bases and the J gene lost 0 bases, with 9 bases spanning the gap. The V gene's germline CDR1 is SGDLS and CDR2 YYNGEE.

The chain combines TRBV9 with TRBJ2-5; TRBD2 might be the D (6 bases). The V gene's germline CDR1 is SGDLS and CDR2 YYNGEE. Trimming stripped 4 bases from V and 1 base from J, with 14 bases between. The CDR3 has 15 amino acids. DNA for the CDR3: TGTGCCAGCAGCCCGGGGGATGGAATCCAAGAGACCCAGTACTTC. Its translation: CASSPGDGIQETQYF.

Only one count was recorded for this clone. V is TRBV7-2 and J is TRBJ2-7, with 13 bases identical to TRBD2. The CDR3 consists of 15 residues. The V gene end was trimmed by 5 bases and the J gene end by 1 base; junction bases not matched to a gene: 2. Germline V gene data show CDR1 as SGHTA and CDR2 as FQGNSA. The CDR3 region has the DNA TGTGCCAGCAGCCGGACTAGCGGGAGTTCCTACGAGCAGTACTTC. It codes for CASSRTSGSSYEQYF.

The chain uses TRBV9 and TRBJ1-1; D is uncertain. Trimming cost V 0 bases and J 1 base, with 10 bases left between them. Germline CDR1 is SGDLS and CDR2 is YYNGEE. The CDR3 spans 15 residues. In DNA, the CDR3 is TGTGCCAGCAGCGTAGGAGCGAGAGCGAACACTGAAGCTTTCTTT. Translation gives CASSVGARANTEAFF.

The V call is TRBV7-8, the J call TRBJ1-3, with TRBD1 as a possible D gene (5 bases). Germline CDR1 is SGHVS and CDR2 is FQNEAQ. The CDR3 is 15 residues long. Between the trimmed V and J ends, which lost 5 bases and 0 bases, there was a span of 11 bases. This chain's CDR3 is CASSETGNSGNTIYF. In nucleotides, the CDR3 is TGTGCCAGCAGCGAAACAGGCAACTCTGGAAACACCATATATTTT.

This chain links TRBV28 with TRBJ1-1; D is possibly TRBD1 (6 bases). CDR1 is MDHEN and CDR2 is SYDVKM in the germline V gene. Trimming removed 6 bases from V and 2 bases from J, with 13 bases in between. This CDR3 comprises 14 residues. CDR3 in DNA: TGTGCCAGCAGGCAGCAGGGACAAAACACTGAAGCTTTCTTT. Amino acid sequence: CASRQQGQNTEAFF.

The sample holds one count of this clone. The CDR3 nucleotides are TGCGCCAGCAGTGAGTCGAGATGGAGCAATCAGCCCCAGCATTTT. It is translated as CASSESRWSNQPQHF. This sequence joins TRBV10-2 and TRBJ1-5; no clear D. V lost 0 bases to trimming and J lost 1 base, with 7 bases between them. This CDR3 contains 15 residues. Germline V gene sequence: CDR1 WSHSY, CDR2 SAAADI.

The gene calls are TRBV7-3 and TRBJ2-2; 9 positions agree with TRBD2. Germline CDR1 and CDR2: SGHTA and FQGTGA. V gave up 5 bases and J gave up 6 bases; unmatched junction bases: 13. The CDR3 contains 17 residues. CDR3 nucleotides: TGTGCCAGCAGCCCCGGCGGGGGGGCCTCTGCTCCCGGGGAGCTGTTTTTT. Its protein is CASSPGGGASAPGELFF.

This clone was observed once. V and J are TRBV19 and TRBJ2-1, with TRBD2 matching over 13 bases. The CDR3 extends over 16 amino acids. Germline assignment: CDR1 LNHDA and CDR2 SQIVND (reference sequence). Losses at the gene ends were 5 bases for V and 2 bases for J; bases not matched to a gene: 3. CDR3 residues: CASSATSGRAYNEQFF. CDR3 nucleotides: TGTGCCAGTAGTGCCACTAGCGGGAGGGCCTACAATGAGCAGTTCTTC.

The count of this clone is one. J is TRBJ2-5 and V is TRBV10-3, with TRBD1 identical over 7 bases. Germline loops: CDR1 ENHRY, CDR2 SYGVKD. This CDR3 has 14 residues. The V and J ends lost 6 bases and 4 bases, in that order; junction bases with no gene match: 8. The CDR3 nucleotides read TGTGCCATCAGGCCGGGACAGAAAATAGAGACCCAGTACTTC. This sequence encodes CAIRPGQKIETQYF.

This chain links TRBV9 with TRBJ2-1; the match to TRBD2 covers 13 bases. With 0 bases clipped from V and 6 bases from J, the junction kept 6 bases outside the gene matches. The CDR3 runs to 17 residues. The germline CDR1 and CDR2 sequences are SGDLS and YYNGEE. This CDR3 is CASSVGGLAGRRNEQFF. The CDR3 DNA is TGTGCCAGCAGCGTAGGGGGACTAGCGGGAAGGCGCAATGAGCAGTTCTTC. Based on the CDR3 plus reference TRBV9 and TRBJ2-1, the full variable domain is DSGVTQTPKHLITATGQRVTLRCSPRSGDLSVYWYQQSLDQGLQFLIQYYNGEERAKGNILERFSAQQFPDLHSELNLSSLELGDSALYFCASSVGGLAGRRNEQFFGPGTRLTVL.

V is TRBV6-4 and J is TRBJ2-1; the D gene is possibly TRBD2 (5 bases). The CDR3 covers 14 residues. From germline, CDR1 is MRHNA and CDR2 SNTAGT. V was clipped by 3 bases and J by 8 bases, with 14 bases between them. The chain's CDR3 is CASSEEAGPHEQFF. The CDR3 nucleotides read TGTGCCAGCAGTGAGGAGGCAGGCCCCCATGAGCAGTTCTTC.

The chain combines TRBV11-2 with TRBJ2-7; 9 positions match TRBD2. CDR1 and CDR2 (germline): SGHAT, FQNNGV. J was trimmed by 3 bases and V by 0 bases; bases with no gene match: 9. This CDR3 has 17 residues. The CDR3 reads CASSLDLGASGNYEQYF. CDR3 DNA: TGTGCCAGCAGCTTAGATTTGGGGGCTAGCGGGAACTACGAGCAGTACTTC.

This clone has only one observation. CDR3 DNA sequence: TGTGCCAGCGAAGGACAGGGGGCTGTACACTTCTACGAGCAGTACTTC. Residues: CASEGQGAVHFYEQYF. J is TRBJ2-7 and V is TRBV28, with 11 bases matching TRBD1. Germline CDR1 reads MDHEN; CDR2 reads SYDVKM. With V trimmed by 8 bases and J by 3 bases, 12 bases remained unmatched. The CDR3 sequence is 16 residues long. The entire variable domain, with the rest obtained from reference TRBV28 and TRBJ2-7, is as follows: DVKVTQSSRYLVKRTGEKVFLECVQDMDHENMFWYRQDPGLGLRLIYFSYDVKMKEKGDIPEGYSVSREKKERFSLILESASTNQTSMYLCASEGQGAVHFYEQYFGPGTRLTVT.

This rearrangement joins TRBV6-4 to TRBJ2-3; 7 nucleotides line up with TRBD2. With V trimmed by 6 bases and J by 3 bases, 3 bases remained unmatched. CDR3 length: 13 amino acids. Looked up from germline, CDR1 is MRHNA and CDR2 is SNTAGT. CDR3 coding DNA: TGTGCCAGCAGGGGGACTAAAACAGATACGCAGTATTTT. Translating it yields CASRGTKTDTQYF.

The V gene is TRBV27, the J gene TRBJ1-2, with D unclear. Germline-derived CDR1 and CDR2 are MNHEY and SMNVEV (reference sequence). The CDR3 has 14 residues. Trimming took 2 bases from V and 4 from J, leaving 11 bases between them. CDR3 sequence: CASSLVWGAYGYTF. CDR3 in DNA: TGTGCCAGCAGTTTAGTATGGGGTGCCTATGGCTACACCTTC.

The genes are TRBV6-4 and TRBJ1-1, with D possibly matching TRBD1 (6 bases). The CDR3 is 13 amino acids. The germline V and J ends were trimmed by 4 bases and 4 bases, with 10 bases remaining between them. Germline CDR1 is MRHNA and CDR2 is SNTAGT. The CDR3 region is CASSVEGGTEAFF. The DNA of the CDR3 is TGTGCCAGCAGTGTCGAAGGGGGCACTGAAGCTTTCTTT.

This chain connects TRBV5-4 to TRBJ2-7, with TRBD1 identical over 10 bases. The CDR3 is made up of 16 amino acids. The germline CDR1 and CDR2 sequences are SGHNT and YYREEE (reference sequence). The trim removed 4 bases at V and 2 bases at J, leaving 9 bases unmatched. The CDR3 loop is CASSRGQGEVAYEQYF. CDR3 bases: TGTGCCAGCAGCAGAGGACAGGGGGAAGTGGCCTACGAGCAGTACTTC.

The rearrangement uses TRBV6-5 and TRBJ2-3, with 7 bases identical to TRBD2. This CDR3 is built from 16 residues. V lost 1 base and J lost 1; bases outside the gene matches: 5. CDR1 is MNHEY, CDR2 SVGAGI, per germline. The CDR3 loop reads CASSYLREMGTDTQYF. Here the CDR3 DNA reads TGTGCCAGCAGTTACTTGCGGGAGATGGGCACAGATACGCAGTATTTT.

The rearrangement uses TRBV2 and TRBJ2-5; 9 bases fit TRBD1. CDR1 and CDR2 (germline): SNHLY, FYNNEI. Unmatched junction bases numbered 9, after V lost 8 bases and J lost 5 bases. The CDR3 totals 14 residues. CDR3 in amino acids: CASFKGQGIETQYF. The CDR3 nucleotides read TGTGCCAGCTTTAAAGGACAGGGGATCGAGACCCAGTACTTC.

The chain links TRBV11-3 to TRBJ2-7; 14 bases align to TRBD2. The CDR3 runs to 15 residues. Germline trimming cut 5 bases from V and 4 bases from J; bases unmatched to any gene: 4. The germline CDR1 and CDR2 sequences are SGHNT and YENEEA. The CDR3 sequence is CASSTGTSGSYEQYF. In DNA form, the CDR3 reads TGTGCCAGCAGCACCGGGACTAGCGGGAGTTACGAGCAGTACTTC.

The V gene is TRBV5-4, the J gene TRBJ1-1; 7 bases line up with TRBD1. V was pared by 3 bases and J by 3 bases, with 5 bases of the junction left unmatched. Germline V gives CDR1 SGHNT, CDR2 YYREEE (reference sequence). CDR3 length equals 14 residues. CDR3 nucleotide sequence: TGTGCCAGCAGCTATGACAGGGCGGACACTGAAGCTTTCTTT. This translates into CASSYDRADTEAFF.

This sequence joins TRBV6-7 and TRBJ2-5; D remains unclear. TRBV6-7 qualifies as an ORF whose function is uncertain. CDR3 length: 13 amino acids. Trimming pared 5 bases from V and 5 bases from J, leaving 12 bases between. The CDR3, as DNA: TGTGCCAGCAGTCTCTGGTCCCGTGAGACCCAGTACTTC. Translating it yields CASSLWSRETQYF.

The chain employs TRBV6-5 and TRBJ2-2; the D gene could be TRBD1 or TRBD2 (5 bases each). The V gene's germline CDR1 is MNHEY and CDR2 SVGAGI. This CDR3 has 15 residues. Trimming pared 3 bases from V and 3 bases from J, leaving 11 bases between. The CDR3: CASSYWGRDTGELFF. CDR3 DNA sequence: TGTGCCAGCAGTTATTGGGGGAGAGACACCGGGGAGCTGTTTTTT.

The chain joins TRBV19 to TRBJ2-1; TRBD2 matches at 11 bases. The CDR3 covers 15 residues. Germline assignment: CDR1 LNHDA and CDR2 SQIVND (reference sequence). The trim removed 5 bases at V and 2 bases at J, leaving 2 bases unmatched. CDR3: CASSLSGRAYNEQFF. The CDR3 DNA is TGTGCCAGTAGTCTTAGCGGGAGGGCCTACAATGAGCAGTTCTTC.